This T cell receptor beta chain was sequenced in a study of T cell responses to AZD1222 COVID-19 vaccine. For this clone: The antigen is undetermined.

Overall study results and limits: All repertoire sampling was performed exclusively after the peak T cell response. The study found vaccine-associated CD4 TCRs spanning spike, dominant at 160-218 and 743-854.

The repertoire was sequenced with immunoSEQ multiplex PCR; TCRdb's copy has only in-frame clones and lacks some. The data hold about 160,000 clones, with more than 80% observed a single time. The CDR3 is 15 residues long. CDR1 and CDR2 (germline): MNHEY, SMNVEV (reference sequence). Trimming took 6 bases from V and 5 from J, leaving 14 bases between them. The chain is built from TRBV27 and TRBJ1-6; D gene unclear. The receptor was derived from an adult in good health. Material: peripheral blood, obtained on day 0 of AZD1222 vaccination. The CDR3 spells CASSPLEDHNSPLHF. The CDR3 region has the DNA TGTGCCAGCAGCCCGCTGGAGGACCATAATTCACCCCTCCACTTT.